Each of the 25 T cell receptor beta chains below was sequenced from the same sample in a study of T cells in Graves' hyperthyroidism and ophthalmopathy. The TCR beta CDR3 regions underwent amplification using RNA transcripts as the source. The HTBI primer set was used in a first-round RT-PCR of the TCR CDR3. TCRdb reanalysed the multiplex PCR reads using MiXCR and keeps one entry per CDR3 protein. In the table there are under 450,000 distinct CDR3 sequences, 15% to 18% of which are singletons. The material sequenced was blood. These receptors all stem from a woman younger than 35 with Graves' hyperthyroidism.

Ten or more counts support this clonotype. The chain joins TRBV2 to TRBJ1-1; 8 positions match TRBD1. The CDR3 is made up of 15 amino acids. V gave up 3 bases and J gave up 4 bases; unmatched junction bases: 7. The germline V gene encodes CDR1 SNHLY and CDR2 FYNNEI. The CDR3 nucleotides read TGTGCCAGCAGTGACAGGGGGCGTGGGGGCACTGAAGCTTTCTTT. It specifies CASSDRGRGGTEAFF.

The rearrangement uses TRBV7-3 and TRBJ2-2, with 12 positions matching TRBD2. V lost 4 bases, J lost 5 bases, and 11 bases stayed unmatched. Germline-derived CDR1 and CDR2 are SGHTA and FQGTGA. The CDR3 is made up of 18 amino acids. The DNA for the CDR3 is TGTGCCAGCAGCTCTAATCTCCCTAGCGGGAGGGAAACCGGGGAGCTGTTTTTT. This gives the protein CASSSNLPSGRETGELFF.

This clonotype has only a few counts. The chain is built from TRBV6-2 or TRBV6-3 and TRBJ2-1; 10 bases are shared with TRBD2. Germline V gene sequence: CDR1 MNHEY, CDR2 SVGEGT. V trimming: 2 bases; J trimming: 6 bases; junction bases outside the gene matches: 7. The CDR3 length is 16 residues. The CDR3 DNA reads as TGTGCCAGCAGTTACCCTTCTAGCGGGAGATCCAATGAGCAGTTCTTC. Its protein is CASSYPSSGRSNEQFF.

Points on this clonotype: A read error may explain this, as a much larger clone is one base away. The V gene is TRBV5-1, the J gene TRBJ2-3; 10 bases map to TRBD2. This CDR3 is built from 16 residues. With 2 bases clipped from V and 4 bases from J, the junction kept 7 bases outside the gene matches. CDR1 is SGHRS, CDR2 YFSETQ, per germline. The CDR3 DNA reads as TGCGCCAGCAGCTTAGGACTAGCGGACAACGCAGATACGCAGTATTTT. It encodes CASSLGLADNADTQYF.

This chain links TRBV10-3 with TRBJ1-2, with 8 bases identical to TRBD1. Trimming took 10 bases from V and 1 from J; bases not matched to a gene: 11. CDR1 is ENHRY, CDR2 SYGVKD, per germline. There are 15 residues in the CDR3. DNA for the CDR3: TGTGCCACCGAGGACAGGGCAGGCCTTAACTATGGCTACACCTTC. Protein sequence: CATEDRAGLNYGYTF.

This clonotype was observed at least ten times. The gene calls are TRBV11-1 and TRBJ2-2, with D uncertain. Germline V gene sequence: CDR1 SGHAT, CDR2 FQDESV (reference sequence). The CDR3 is 15 amino acids. The germline V and J ends were trimmed by 2 bases and 2 bases, with 9 bases remaining between them. CDR3 amino acids: CASSLSRRNTGELFF. The CDR3 DNA reads TGTGCCAGCAGCTTATCACGGCGAAACACCGGGGAGCTGTTTTTT. Together with reference TRBV11-1 and TRBJ2-2, the CDR3 gives the full variable domain: EAEVAQSPRYKITEKSQAVAFWCDPISGHATLYWYRQILGQGPELLVQFQDESVVDDSQLPKDRFSAERLKGVDSTLKIQPAELGDSAMYLCASSLSRRNTGELFFGEGSRLTVL.

This clonotype was recorded many times. This chain joins TRBV2 and TRBJ1-1; D unclear. There are 13 residues in the CDR3. Looked up from germline, CDR1 is SNHLY and CDR2 is FYNNEI. V lost 6 bases, J lost 1 base, and 9 bases lay in between. The CDR3 nucleotides read TGTGCCAGCAGGATCTTACAGAACACTGAAGCTTTCTTT. Protein: CASRILQNTEAFF.

This clonotype was counted ten times or more. The chain uses TRBV6-2 or TRBV6-3 and TRBJ1-1, with D maybe TRBD1 (5 bases). This CDR3 region has 14 residues. Germline V gene sequence: CDR1 MNHEY, CDR2 SVGEGT. The V end was cut by 7 bases, the J end by 4 bases, with 16 bases between. DNA for the CDR3: TGTGCCAGCACCCGGGACGCCGAGAGCACTGAAGCTTTCTTT. It translates to CASTRDAESTEAFF.

V usage is TRBV15 and J usage is TRBJ2-5, with 11 nucleotides matching TRBD2. Germline-derived CDR1 and CDR2 are LNHNV and YYDKDF (reference sequence). The CDR3 loop spans 18 amino acids. V lost 0 bases, J lost 2 bases, and 8 bases stayed unmatched. This CDR3 reads CATSRDPLAGGDQETQYF. The DNA for the CDR3 is TGTGCCACCAGCAGAGACCCCCTAGCGGGGGGAGATCAAGAGACCCAGTACTTC.

V and J are TRBV19 and TRBJ2-7; TRBD1 matches at 10 bases. The length of the CDR3 is 15 residues. Germline V gene lookup returns CDR1 LNHDA and CDR2 SQIVND (reference sequence). J was trimmed by 3 bases and V by 3 bases; bases with no gene match: 5. The CDR3 nucleotides read TGTGCCAGTAGTATTGGACAGGGGGGGAGCTACGAGCAGTACTTC. It specifies CASSIGQGGSYEQYF.

Concerning this clonotype: A single base separates this from a much larger clone, so it may be a read error. The chain uses TRBV27 and TRBJ2-1; D gene uncertain. The CDR3 extends over 15 amino acids. Trimming left V 1 base short and J 3 bases short, with 10 bases between. CDR1 is MNHEY and CDR2 is SMNVEV in the germline V gene (reference sequence). The CDR3 bases are TGTGCCAGCAGTTTATTAGGGAAGGGCTACAATGAGCAGTTCTTC. It is translated as CASSLLGKGYNEQFF.

The rearrangement links TRBV25-1 to TRBJ1-1; 10 nucleotides agree with TRBD1. In germline, CDR1 is MGHDK, CDR2 SYGVNS. J gave up 5 bases and V 1 base, and 7 bases lay outside the gene matches. The CDR3 covers 16 residues. DNA of the CDR3: TGTGCCAGCAGTGAATGGGTAGGGACAGGGGATACTGAAGCTTTCTTT. Residues: CASSEWVGTGDTEAFF.

A note on this clonotype: At one boundary the junction diverges from the germline segment, which might be a read error. The chain links TRBV6-1 to TRBJ1-1; 10 nucleotides agree with TRBD1. This CDR3 comprises 14 residues. Germline V CDR1 and CDR2: MNHNS, SASEGT. CDR3 sequence reads: CVSRGQGVIAEAFF. The CDR3 nucleotides read TGTGTCAGCAGAGGACAGGGGGTTATCGCTGAAGCTTTCTTT.

This clonotype was observed at least ten times. The chain couples TRBV28 to TRBJ2-3; 13 bases fit TRBD2. Trimming removed 4 bases from V and 2 bases from J; junction bases left unmatched: 6. This CDR3 comprises 17 residues. CDR1 and CDR2 from the germline V gene are MDHEN and SYDVKM. The CDR3 is CASSSPLAGGPTDTQYF. CDR3 in DNA: TGTGCCAGCAGTTCCCCACTAGCGGGGGGGCCCACAGATACGCAGTATTTT.

V and J are TRBV29-1 and TRBJ1-1, with D perhaps TRBD1 (5 bases). Germline CDR1 reads SQVTM; CDR2 reads ANQGSEA. V was trimmed by 7 bases and J by 3 bases, leaving 6 bases between them. This CDR3 is built from 10 residues. The CDR3 bases are TGCAGCGGGGGGTACACTGAAGCTTTCTTT. Translated, it gives CSGGYTEAFF. Looking up the rest from reference TRBV29-1 and TRBJ1-1 gives the full variable domain: SAVISQKPSRDICQRGTSLTIQCQVDSQVTMMFWYRQQPGQSLTLIATANQGSEATYESGFVIDKFPISRPNLTFSTLTVSNMSPEDSSIYLCSGGYTEAFFGQGTRLTVV.

J is TRBJ1-6 and V is TRBV10-3; no definite D call. The CDR3 extends over 13 amino acids. Germline-derived CDR1 and CDR2 are ENHRY and SYGVKD. Trimming removed 7 bases at V and 8 bases at J, with 12 bases between. This chain's CDR3 is CAITGKVDSPLHF. CDR3 DNA sequence: TGTGCCATCACCGGGAAGGTAGATTCACCCCTCCACTTT.

This chain connects TRBV27 to TRBJ1-2; no reliable D call. Germline V gene sequence: CDR1 MNHEY, CDR2 SMNVEV (reference sequence). V was shortened by 5 bases and J by 7 bases, with 11 bases between the two germline ends. There are 12 residues in the CDR3. CDR3 coding DNA: TGTGCCAGCAGTACCTACGGCGGTGGCTACACCTTC. Amino acid sequence: CASSTYGGGYTF.

This clonotype was observed a handful of times. J is TRBJ2-1 and V is TRBV6-1; D may be TRBD1 or TRBD2 (6 bases each). CDR1 is MNHNS, CDR2 SASEGT, per germline. The CDR3 contains 11 residues. V lost 8 bases, J lost 14 bases, and 16 bases lay in between. The CDR3 spells CASPGAGSEFF. Here the CDR3 DNA reads TGTGCCAGCCCGGGGGCGGGCTCGGAGTTCTTC.

At least ten counts were recorded for this clonotype. V gene TRBV20-1 combines with J gene TRBJ1-1; D may be TRBD1 (6 bases). Germline assignment: CDR1 DFQATT and CDR2 SNEGSKA (reference sequence). With 6 bases removed from V and 0 bases from J, the gap between germline ends came to 14 bases. The CDR3 spans 14 residues. CDR3 in amino acids: CSAMGGPMNTEAFF. The CDR3 nucleotides read TGCAGTGCCATGGGGGGGCCAATGAACACTGAAGCTTTCTTT.

Worth noting for this clonotype: A read error may be the cause here, since a much bigger clone is one base away. The rearrangement links TRBV29-1 to TRBJ2-7; TRBD2 agrees at 12 bases. J gave up 4 bases and V 7 bases, and 5 bases lay outside the gene matches. Germline values: CDR1 SQVTM, CDR2 ANQGSEA. This CDR3 region has 13 residues. CDR3 region: CSAVGTSGYEQYF. Here the CDR3 DNA reads TGCAGCGCGGTCGGGACTAGCGGGTACGAGCAGTACTTC.

This clonotype was seen many times. The rearrangement links TRBV20-1 to TRBJ2-1; D is uncertain. Trimming took 0 bases from V and 4 from J, leaving 13 bases between them. The CDR3 consists of 15 residues. CDR1 DFQATT and CDR2 SNEGSKA come from the germline V gene (reference sequence). The CDR3 coding sequence is TGCAGTGCTAGAGATTCGTCCCGATGGTACAATGAGCAGTTCTTC. Amino acids: CSARDSSRWYNEQFF.

This clonotype has at least ten counts. The gene calls are TRBV4-3 and TRBJ2-7; D possibly corresponds to TRBD2 (6 bases). The germline V gene has CDR1 LGHNA and CDR2 YSLEER. Trimming shortened V by 6 bases and J by 5 bases, and 14 bases separated the two germline ends. This CDR3 contains 13 residues. CDR3 sequence reads: CASRRGAFHEQYF. For the CDR3, the DNA is TGCGCCAGCAGGCGGGGCGCCTTCCACGAGCAGTACTTC.

This clonotype was seen ten or more times. The V gene is TRBV10-3, the J gene TRBJ2-1; 7 bases match TRBD2. V gave up 0 bases and J gave up 10 bases; unmatched junction bases: 12. The CDR3 contains 16 residues. Germline CDR1 ENHRY, CDR2 SYGVKD. DNA for the CDR3: TGTGCCATCAGTGAGTCGGGGGGGATTGGGGGTGGCGAGCAGTTCTTC. Translated: CAISESGGIGGGEQFF.

There are many counts of this clonotype. The chain has TRBV2 and TRBJ2-3; 7 positions agree with TRBD2. The J segment lost 1 base and the V segment lost 8 bases, leaving 3 bases of the junction unmatched. CDR3 length: 13 amino acids. The germline V gene has CDR1 SNHLY and CDR2 FYNNEI. CDR3 protein: CASGGLGTDTQYF. CDR3 DNA sequence: TGTGCCAGCGGAGGACTAGGCACAGATACGCAGTATTTT.

Ten or more counts support this clonotype. The rearrangement links TRBV18 to TRBJ2-7; D may be TRBD2 (5 bases). Trimming shortened V by 1 base and J by 3 bases, and 10 bases separated the two germline ends. Germline V CDR1 and CDR2: KGHSH, LQKENI. CDR3 length equals 14 residues. The CDR3 DNA reads as TGTGCCAGCTCACCACGGCTAGCACTCTACGAGCAGTACTTC. Amino acid sequence: CASSPRLALYEQYF.